This entry concerns a single T cell receptor beta chain. Its cognate antigen is unknown. CDR3 length: 15 amino acids. CDR1 is LGHNA and CDR2 is YSLEER in the germline V gene. V was cut by 0 bases and J by 3 bases, with 9 bases left in between. The PCR was carried out with 60 Vbeta primers and 13 Jbeta primers. The method was immunoSEQ multiplex PCR; TCRdb's version includes in-frame clones alone and lacks a portion of them. The sample holds more than 95,000 clones, roughly 78% seen once. The data are from a study of cytomegalovirus exposure and HLA in healthy donors. Notes on the study in general: The classifier was said to identify cytomegalovirus status with high specificity and sensitivity. TCR sequences were mostly rare, though some public TCRs occurred in many donors.

This chain uses TRBV4-3 with TRBJ1-5; D remains ambiguous. What was sequenced was PBMCs. This TCR was recovered from a young man in good health and CMV-seropositive. This CDR3 is CASSQDLSSNQPQHF. CDR3 sequence (DNA): TGCGCCAGCAGCCAAGATCTAAGTTCCAATCAGCCCCAGCATTTT.